This TCR beta chain comes out of a study of identical twins. Study-level results: In drawing conclusions, the study used cross-sectional statistical analysis and did not follow the same donors.

MiXCR, applied by TCRdb to the 5' RACE reads, yields one record per CDR3 protein. The table has about 660,000 distinct CDR3 sequences, over 8.5% seen once. This clonotype was seen a few times. Its antigen is unidentified. The same sample was also studied in work on yellow fever vaccine responses in identical twins.

The origin of this receptor is a woman aged 18-29 years in good health. Sequenced sample: PBMCs.

Written as DNA, the CDR3 is TGCGCCAGCAGCTTGATGCAGGGCCCCCCCTCCTACAATGAGCAGTTCTTC. Protein sequence: CASSLMQGPPSYNEQFF. The chain uses TRBV5-1 and TRBJ2-1, with D maybe TRBD1 (5 bases). From germline, CDR1 is SGHRS and CDR2 YFSETQ. The V gene lost 1 base and the J gene lost 0 bases, with 14 bases spanning the gap. The CDR3 runs 17 residues.